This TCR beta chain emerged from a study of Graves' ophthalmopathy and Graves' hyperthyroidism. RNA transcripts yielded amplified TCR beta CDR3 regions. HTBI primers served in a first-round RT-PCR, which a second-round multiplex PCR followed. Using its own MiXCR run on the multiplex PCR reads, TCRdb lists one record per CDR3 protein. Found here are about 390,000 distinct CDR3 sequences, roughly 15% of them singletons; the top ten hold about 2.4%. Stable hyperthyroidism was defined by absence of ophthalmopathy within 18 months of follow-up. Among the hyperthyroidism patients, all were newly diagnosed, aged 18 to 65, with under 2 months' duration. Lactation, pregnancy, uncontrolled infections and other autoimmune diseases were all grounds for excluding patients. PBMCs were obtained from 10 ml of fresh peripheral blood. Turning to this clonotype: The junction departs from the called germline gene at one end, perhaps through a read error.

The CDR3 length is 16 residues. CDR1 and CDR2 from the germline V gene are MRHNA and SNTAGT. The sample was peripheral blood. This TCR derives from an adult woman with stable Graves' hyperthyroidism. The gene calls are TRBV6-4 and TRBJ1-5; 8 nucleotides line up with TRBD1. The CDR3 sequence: CATSDSRAGGFGPQHF. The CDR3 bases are TGTGCCACCAGTGACTCCCGGGCAGGGGGCTTTGGGCCCCAGCATTTT.